The rows below give T cell receptor beta chains drawn from one sample of a study of OX40 agonist ivuxolimab in advanced cancers. Sequencing was performed with immunoSEQ multiplex PCR; in TCRdb, only in-frame clones are kept and a portion is missing. The sample records some 23,000 clones, about 86% being singletons. The sample consisted of CD4+ or CD8+ T cells sorted from blood, taken in a trial of the OX40 agonist ivuxolimab. The receptors stem from an adult with an advanced solid tumor such as melanoma, head and neck, liver or kidney cancer. CDR3s include the opening cysteine and the closing phenylalanine or tryptophan. Each record gives: J gene, clone size, D gene, V gene, CDR3 protein, CDR3 DNA. D genes are given only for firm matches. Size tells how often a clone was seen (once, few, many) or the class of an expanded clone, and some rows leave it out.

>TRBJ1-2|-|-|TRBV7-9
CASSSPFWGSYGYTF
TGTGCCAGCAGCTCTCCATTCTGGGGGTCCTATGGCTACACCTTC
>TRBJ2-5|-|-|TRBV27
CASSFRGEETQYF
TGTGCCAGCAGTTTCAGGGGGGAAGAGACCCAGTACTTC
>TRBJ2-7|-|TRBD2|TRBV6-5
CASSYDAGRGSVEQYF
TGTGCCAGCAGTTACGACGCGGGGAGGGGCTCAGTCGAGCAGTACTTC
>TRBJ2-1|-|TRBD1|TRBV5-1
CASSLVGTGINNEQFF
TGCGCCAGCAGCTTGGTTGGGACAGGAATCAACAATGAGCAGTTCTTC
>TRBJ2-2|-|TRBD2|TRBV7-9
CASSSGLAGELFF
TGTGCCAGCAGCTCGGGACTAGCCGGGGAGCTGTTTTTT
>TRBJ2-3|few|-|TRBV29-1
CSVDLAVSTDTQYF
TGCAGCGTTGATTTGGCGGTTAGCACAGATACGCAGTATTTT
>TRBJ2-1|few|-|TRBV19
CASRSSPHNEQFF
TGTGCCAGTAGGTCTTCCCCGCACAATGAGCAGTTCTTC
>TRBJ2-1|-|-|TRBV9
CASSVERNEQFF
TGTGCCAGCAGCGTAGAACGTAATGAGCAGTTCTTC
>TRBJ2-7|-|TRBD2|TRBV4-1
CASSQLTSGSYEQYF
TGCGCCAGCAGCCAATTAACTAGCGGGAGCTACGAGCAGTACTTC
>TRBJ1-1|-|-|TRBV6-4
CASSEFGDGSTEAFF
TGTGCCAGCAGTGAATTTGGGGATGGGAGCACTGAAGCTTTCTTT
>TRBJ2-7|-|-|TRBV9
CASSVVEGREQYF
TGTGCCAGCAGCGTAGTTGAGGGAAGGGAGCAGTACTTC
>TRBJ2-1|-|TRBD2|TRBV19
CASSIGGRVTYNEQFF
TGTGCCAGTAGTATAGGCGGGAGGGTAACCTACAATGAGCAGTTCTTC
>TRBJ2-1|-|TRBD1|TRBV5-4
CASSLAGTGGKNEQFF
TGTGCCAGCAGCTTGGCCGGGACAGGGGGTAAAAATGAGCAGTTCTTC
>TRBJ1-2|few|TRBD1|TRBV6-1
CASSDTGGYNYGYTF
TGTGCCAGCAGTGATACAGGGGGGTATAACTATGGCTACACCTTC
>TRBJ1-1|-|-|TRBV27
CASSYAAGYTEAFF
TGTGCCAGCAGTTACGCAGCGGGGTACACTGAAGCTTTCTTT
>TRBJ2-5|-|TRBD1|TRBV7-2
CASSSRDRDVETQYF
TGTGCCAGCAGCTCCCGGGACAGGGACGTGGAGACCCAGTACTTC
>TRBJ2-7|-|-|TRBV28
CASSPLRSGSYEQYF
TGTGCCAGCAGCCCCCTCCGGTCGGGCTCCTACGAGCAGTACTTC